At least ten counts were recorded for the clone carrying this T cell receptor beta chain. Its antigen is unidentified. Samples came from axillary lymph nodes draining the breast cancer. This specimen belongs to a study of breast tumors, draining lymph nodes, adjacent tissues. Study conclusions and caveats: Data fit most tumor T cells coming from lymph node, expanding in tumor. Data only fit, rather than demonstrated, lymph node origin of most tumor T cells. Tumor repertoires ranked between lymph nodes and nontumor tissue in diversity, with V and J gene preferences. Luminal-like breast cancer showed significantly higher tumor–nontumor repertoire similarity than basal-like.

MiXCR, run by TCRdb on the multiplex PCR reads, gives a single entry per CDR3 protein. The sample lists over 200,000 distinct CDR3 sequences; about 30% were seen once. The junction had 1 base not matched to a gene; V was cut back by 0 bases and J by 1 base. Germline assignment: CDR1 KGHSH and CDR2 LQKENI. The CDR3 has 18 amino acids. The source of this sequence is a female donor with breast cancer. Some clones in this sample may be carry-over from other donors' samples. Material for sequencing was axillary lymph node tissue. This chain joins TRBV18 and TRBJ2-2; 14 bases line up with TRBD2. This chain's CDR3 is CASSPPGLAGVNTGELFF. CDR3 coding DNA: TGTGCCAGCTCACCACCGGGACTAGCGGGGGTGAACACCGGGGAGCTGTTTTTT.